This T cell receptor (beta chain) was sequenced for a study of PD-L1 blockade in urothelial cancer (dated by TCRdb to the late 2010s). Regarding the research as a whole: Therapy was started in 2014 for all patients, and atezolizumab 1,200 mg was administered intravenously every 3 weeks. A median of roughly 140,000 T cells and some 90,000 unique TCRs was obtained from blood samples, and a median clonality of roughly 0.074 was observed. Blood samples were analyzed at two time points: 3 weeks after treatment start (second dose) and 6 weeks after treatment start. Pretreatment tumor samples, along with matched peripheral blood serially collected before and after atezolizumab treatment, were subjected to TCR sequencing. In the same patients, whole exome sequencing and RNA sequencing of pretreatment tumors were performed in addition to TCR sequencing. Pretreatment blood TCR-seq was available for about 27 patients, at least one posttreatment blood collection was obtained for about 24 patients, and tumor TCR-seq was available for about 24 patients. Durable clinical benefit was defined as progression-free survival longer than 6 months, and TCR features were also tested against progression-free and overall survival. About 85% of the 29 patients were identified as males with urothelial cancer of bladder origin, and a prior smoking history was reported by 18 of 29 patients. An ECOG performance status of 0 or 1 was recorded for the patients, and 0 to 3 prior chemotherapy regimens had been received by the patients. Roughly 10 patients reached durable clinical benefit, while about 19 patients did not. An exploratory multi-omic analysis was conducted of the somatic, immune and clinical correlates of response to PD-L1 blockade with atezolizumab in urothelial cancer.

Each PCR received spiked-in synthetic TCR analog templates so that absolute template abundance could be estimated from read counts. Using the immunoSEQ assay, TCRbeta CDR3 regions were amplified from genomic DNA with bias-controlled V and J gene primers. Sequencing of rearranged TCRbeta segments was done at approximately 20X coverage. On the study's bioinformatics: Clustering was used to correct sequencing errors, and CDR3s were annotated against IMGT so that V, D and J genes could be assigned. Downstream analyses used only productive TCRbeta rearrangements, leaving out any out-of-frame or stop-codon sequences. Clonality was computed as one minus Shannon entropy normalized by the log of the number of unique productive sequences. Clones differing between time points or between blood and tumor were identified using Fisher's exact test with Benjamini-Hochberg correction, with an adjusted p below 0.01 applied as the threshold. TCRdb took this table from immuneACCESS and kept in-frame rearrangements with V and J called. Such tables lack part of the clones; where checked against another copy, unresolved V genes explain under half of the gap, and the rest is unexplained. V and J calls and clone size are those listed in that table; D and trimming were worked out from the DNA. The sample table contains fewer than 60,000 clones; only one count was recorded for approximately 88% of them. Roughly 1.3% of the sample is taken by the ten largest.

Overall results and qualifications from the work: Because the sample size was small (n ≈ 28) and many of the analyses were exploratory, the results are meant to be hypothesis-generating. A pretreatment peripheral blood TCR clonality below the median was linked to improved progression-free and overall survival. Greater expansion of tumor-associated TCR clones in peripheral blood 3 weeks after the start of treatment was observed in patients with durable benefit (n of about 20, p = 0.022).

Details on this clone: Its target antigen remains unknown. One base away there is no much larger clone; base qualities are not given.

Looking up the germline V gene (reference sequence) yields CDR1 MNHEY and CDR2 SMNVEV. CDR3 length: 16 amino acids, cysteine to phenylalanine. The DNA shown is the 48-base CDR3, in frame from base 1. Germline trimming: 6 bases from V, 1 base from J; junction bases outside gene matches: 3. Reading the label with the study, this specimen's time point is: pretreatment peripheral blood. A total of some 30 patients with locally advanced or metastatic urothelial carcinoma, treated at Memorial Sloan Kettering on a trial protocol, made up the cohort. Peripheral blood mononuclear cells were collected pretreatment and during treatment, at between 1 and 8 total time points per patient. The Qiagen DNeasy Blood extraction kit was used to purify genomic DNA from total PBMCs and from tumor samples. Collected pretreatment and during treatment, PBMCs were isolated and stored as previously described.

This chain joins TRBV27 to TRBJ2-2, with TRBD2 matching 12 junction bases. The source is a man in his fifties or sixties with urothelial cancer. Sequenced material: PBMCs, taken around atezolizumab (anti-PD-L1) treatment. The bases are TGTGCCAGCAGACCACTAGCGGGAGGGAACACCGGGGAGCTGTTTTTT. Its translation is CASRPLAGGNTGELFF.